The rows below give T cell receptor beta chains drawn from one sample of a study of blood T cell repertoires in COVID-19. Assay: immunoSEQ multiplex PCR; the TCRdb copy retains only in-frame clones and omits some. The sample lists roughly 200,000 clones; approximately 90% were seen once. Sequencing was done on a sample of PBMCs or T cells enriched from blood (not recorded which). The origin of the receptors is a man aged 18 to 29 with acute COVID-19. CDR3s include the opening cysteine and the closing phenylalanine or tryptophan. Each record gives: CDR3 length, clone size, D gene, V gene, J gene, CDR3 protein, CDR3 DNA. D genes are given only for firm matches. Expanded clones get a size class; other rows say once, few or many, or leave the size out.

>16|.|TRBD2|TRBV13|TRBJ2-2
CASSYSGSWNTGELFF
TGTGCCAGCAGCTATAGCGGGAGTTGGAACACCGGGGAGCTGTTTTTT
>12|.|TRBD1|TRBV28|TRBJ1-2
CASIGTVYGYTF
TGTGCCAGCATCGGGACAGTATATGGCTACACCTTC
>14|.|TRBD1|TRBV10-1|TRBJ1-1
CASSPTGGVTEAFF
TGCGCCAGCAGCCCCACAGGGGGAGTCACTGAAGCTTTCTTT
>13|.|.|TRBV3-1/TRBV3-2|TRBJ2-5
CASSRTRQETQYF
TGTGCCAGCAGCCGTACTCGGCAAGAGACCCAGTACTTC
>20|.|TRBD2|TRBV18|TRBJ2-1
CASSPRASQSFSGFSNEQFF
TGTGCCAGCTCACCAAGAGCGAGCCAGAGTTTTAGCGGGTTTAGCAATGAGCAGTTCTTC
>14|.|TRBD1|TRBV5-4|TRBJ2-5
CASSIKTGKETQYF
TGTGCCAGCAGCATAAAGACAGGGAAAGAGACCCAGTACTTC
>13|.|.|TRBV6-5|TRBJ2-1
CASSLDSYNEQFF
TGTGCCAGCAGCCTGGACAGCTACAATGAGCAGTTCTTC
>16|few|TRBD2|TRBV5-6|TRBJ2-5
CASSLWGLALQETQYF
TGTGCCAGCAGCTTGTGGGGACTAGCGTTACAAGAGACCCAGTACTTC
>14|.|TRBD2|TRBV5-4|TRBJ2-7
CASSPRTSGYEQYF
TGTGCCAGCAGCCCCCGGACTAGCGGCTACGAGCAGTACTTC
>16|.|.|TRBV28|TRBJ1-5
CASSADSYYSNQPQHF
TGTGCCAGCAGCGCGGACAGTTACTATAGCAATCAGCCCCAGCATTTT
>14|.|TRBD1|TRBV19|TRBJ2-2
CASSPTGDTGELFF
TGTGCCAGTAGTCCAACAGGGGACACCGGGGAGCTGTTTTTT
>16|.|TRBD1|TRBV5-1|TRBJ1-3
CASSLGGTGSGNTIYF
TGCGCCAGCAGCTTGGGGGGGACAGGCTCTGGAAACACCATATATTTT
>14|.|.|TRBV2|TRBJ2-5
CASSPGQAQETQYF
TGTGCCAGCAGCCCAGGACAAGCACAAGAGACCCAGTACTTC
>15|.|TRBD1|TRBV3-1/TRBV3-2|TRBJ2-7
CASSPETGSFYEQYF
TGTGCCAGCAGCCCAGAGACAGGGTCTTTTTACGAGCAGTACTTC
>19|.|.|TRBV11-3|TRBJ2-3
CASSLDLAPAGWDTDTQYF
TGTGCCAGCAGCTTAGATCTCGCCCCGGCAGGGTGGGACACAGATACGCAGTATTTT
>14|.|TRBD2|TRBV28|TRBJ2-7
CASRPVAGNVEQYF
TGTGCCAGCAGACCCGTAGCGGGAAACGTCGAGCAGTACTTC
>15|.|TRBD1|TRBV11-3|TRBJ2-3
CASSPGTGPTDTQYF
TGTGCCAGCAGCCCCGGGACAGGGCCGACAGATACGCAGTATTTT
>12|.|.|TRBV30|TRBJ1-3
CAWGLSGNTIYF
TGTGCCTGGGGCCTCTCTGGAAACACCATATATTTT
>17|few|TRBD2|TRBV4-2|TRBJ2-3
CASSQGRAGGPTDTQYF
TGTGCCAGCAGCCAAGGTCGAGCGGGAGGGCCTACAGATACGCAGTATTTT
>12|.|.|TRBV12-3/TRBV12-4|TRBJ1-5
CASSLGQSAQHF
TGTGCCAGCAGTTTGGGCCAATCGGCCCAGCATTTT
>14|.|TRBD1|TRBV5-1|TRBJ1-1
CASSQGQGLNEAFF
TGCGCCAGCAGCCAGGGACAGGGACTGAATGAAGCTTTCTTT
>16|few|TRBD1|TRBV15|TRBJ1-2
CATSRRTTGAPGGYTF
TGTGCCACCAGCAGAAGGACTACAGGGGCCCCTGGGGGCTACACCTTC
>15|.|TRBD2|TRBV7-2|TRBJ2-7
CASSRWTSGAYEQYF
TGTGCCAGCAGCCGTTGGACTAGCGGGGCCTACGAGCAGTACTTC
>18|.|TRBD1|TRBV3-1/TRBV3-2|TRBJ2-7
CASSQDWTGGQHSYEQYF
TGTGCCAGCAGCCAAGATTGGACAGGGGGCCAACACTCCTACGAGCAGTACTTC
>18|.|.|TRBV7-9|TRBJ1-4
CASSLARETPFLNEKLFF
TGTGCCAGCAGCTTAGCGCGAGAGACTCCCTTCCTAAATGAAAAACTGTTTTTT
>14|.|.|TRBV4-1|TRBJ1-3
CASSQWLSGNTIYF
TGCGCCAGCAGCCAATGGCTCTCTGGAAACACCATATATTTT
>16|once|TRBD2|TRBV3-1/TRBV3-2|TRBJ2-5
CASSQTSSGREETQYF
TGTGCCAGCAGCCAAACTTCTAGCGGGAGGGAGGAGACCCAGTACTTC
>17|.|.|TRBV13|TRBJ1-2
CASSLDGPDSPNYGYTF
TGTGCCAGCAGCTTAGACGGACCCGACAGTCCTAACTATGGCTACACCTTC
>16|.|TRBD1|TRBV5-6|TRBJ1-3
CASSLAGQGAGNTIYF
TGTGCCAGCAGCTTGGCCGGACAGGGGGCTGGAAACACCATATATTTT